This T cell receptor (beta chain) stems from a study of human T cells and chemical hapten exposure. Study-wide background: Patients had diphenylcyclopropenone applied to the scalp weekly throughout the roughly 23-week study. Mostly female patients had alopecia areata, totalis or universalis.

As the library was built, unique molecular identifiers were attached to individual cDNA molecules. MiXCR, run by TCRdb on the RACE reads, gives a single entry per CDR3 protein. Of roughly 90,000 distinct CDR3 sequences in the sample, approximately 11% were seen once. As to time point: patch test 3, about 24 weeks after DPC sensitization. The treatment: therapeutic diphenylcyclopropenone sensitization with weekly scalp DPC. This clonotype was seen a few times. The clonotype originates from a woman aged 25 to 39 with alopecia areata. Some clones in this sample may be carry-over from other donors' samples. The sequencing here drew on whole blood, taken in connection with sensitization to the hapten diphenylcyclopropenone (DPC).

In nucleotides, the CDR3 is TGCGCCAGCAGCCTTGAATGGGGAGTAGCGGGGGGCAGGACAGATACGCAGTATTTT. Protein product: CASSLEWGVAGGRTDTQYF. V usage is TRBV4-1 and J usage is TRBJ2-3; 10 positions match TRBD2. The CDR3 is 19 residues long. Per germline, CDR1 MGHRA and CDR2 YSYEKL. J was trimmed by 3 bases and V by 4 bases; bases with no gene match: 16.